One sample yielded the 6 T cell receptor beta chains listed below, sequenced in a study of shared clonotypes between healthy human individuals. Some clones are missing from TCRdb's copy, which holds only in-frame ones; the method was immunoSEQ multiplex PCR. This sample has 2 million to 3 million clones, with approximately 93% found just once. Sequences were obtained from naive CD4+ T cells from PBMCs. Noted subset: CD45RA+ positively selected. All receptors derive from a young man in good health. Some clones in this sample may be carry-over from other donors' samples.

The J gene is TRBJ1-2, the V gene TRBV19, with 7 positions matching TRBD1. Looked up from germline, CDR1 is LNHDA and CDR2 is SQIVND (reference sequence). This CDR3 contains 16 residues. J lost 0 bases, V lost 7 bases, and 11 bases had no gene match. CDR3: CASIHGGQRANYGYTF. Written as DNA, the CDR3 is TGTGCCAGTATTCATGGGGGACAGCGTGCTAACTATGGCTACACCTTC.

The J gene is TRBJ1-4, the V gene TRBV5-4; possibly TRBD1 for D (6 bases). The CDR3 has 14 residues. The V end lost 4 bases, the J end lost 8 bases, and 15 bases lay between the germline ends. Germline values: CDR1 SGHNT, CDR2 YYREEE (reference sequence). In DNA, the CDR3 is TGTGCCAGCAGCCCTTTTAAGGGGGGCGAAAAACTGTTTTTT. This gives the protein CASSPFKGGEKLFF. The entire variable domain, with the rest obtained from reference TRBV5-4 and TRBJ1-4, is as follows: ETGVTQSPTHLIKTRGQQVTLRCSSQSGHNTVSWYQQALGQGPQFIFQYYREEENGRGNFPPRFSGLQFPNYSSELNVNALELDDSALYLCASSPFKGGEKLFFGSGTQLSVL.

CDR3 coding DNA: TGTGCCACCCAAGCAGGGGGAAATGAGCAGTTCTTC. Translation: CATQAGGNEQFF. The V call is TRBV6-1, the J call TRBJ2-1; 7 bases match TRBD1. The ends lost 10 bases at V and 7 bases at J; junction bases unmatched: 7. The CDR3 totals 12 residues. Germline V lookup: CDR1 MNHNS, CDR2 SASEGT.

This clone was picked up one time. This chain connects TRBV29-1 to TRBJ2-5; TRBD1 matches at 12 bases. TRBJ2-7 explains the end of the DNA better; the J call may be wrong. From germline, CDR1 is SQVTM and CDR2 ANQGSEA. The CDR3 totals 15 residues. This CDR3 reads CSVEYGTGGFYEQYF. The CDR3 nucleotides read TGCAGCGTTGAATATGGGACAGGGGGCTTCTACGAGCAGTACTTC.

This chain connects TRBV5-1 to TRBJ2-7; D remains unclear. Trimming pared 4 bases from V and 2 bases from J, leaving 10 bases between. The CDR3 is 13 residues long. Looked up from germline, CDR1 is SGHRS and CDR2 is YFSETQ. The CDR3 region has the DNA TGCGCCAGCAGCCCCCAGGACCCCTACGAGCAGTACTTC. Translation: CASSPQDPYEQYF.

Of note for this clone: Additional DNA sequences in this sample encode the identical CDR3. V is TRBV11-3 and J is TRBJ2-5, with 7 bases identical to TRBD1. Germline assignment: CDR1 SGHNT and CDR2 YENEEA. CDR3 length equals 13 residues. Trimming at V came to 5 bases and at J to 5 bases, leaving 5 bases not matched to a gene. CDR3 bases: TGTGCCAGCAGCAGACAGGGTGGGGAGACCCAGTACTTC. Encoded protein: CASSRQGGETQYF.